The clone carrying this T cell receptor beta chain has at least ten counts. This entry is derived from a study of T cells in Graves' hyperthyroidism and ophthalmopathy. This CDR3 is built from 12 residues. With 1 base removed from V and 7 bases from J, the gap between germline ends came to 8 bases. Germline values: CDR1 SGHRS, CDR2 YFSETQ. Using RNA transcripts as the source, TCR beta CDR3 regions were amplified. With the HTBI primer set, the TCR CDR3 went through a first round of RT-PCR. TCRdb ran MiXCR on the multiplex PCR reads and lists one entry per CDR3 protein. Seen here are over 400,000 distinct CDR3 sequences, over 12% observed once, and the top ten hold roughly an eighth.

V is TRBV5-1 and J is TRBJ1-2; D ambiguous. The specimen sequenced was blood. The sequence was obtained from a man aged 18 to 30 with Graves' ophthalmopathy. CDR3 nucleotides: TGCGCCAGCAGCTTGATTGGGTCTGGCTACACCTTC. Its protein is CASSLIGSGYTF.